This TCR beta chain was documented in a study of shared clonotypes between healthy human individuals. Study-level results: A few donors held about 5% of naive CD4 clonotypes in common.

Turning to this clone: Its antigen is undetermined.

The CDR3 contains 14 residues. The germline gives CDR1 WNHNN, CDR2 SYGVQD (reference sequence). V shed 6 bases and J shed 0 bases, with 6 bases lying between them. The repertoire was sequenced with immunoSEQ multiplex PCR; TCRdb's copy has only in-frame clones and lacks some. The sample has 950,000 to 1,100,000 clones, roughly 74% seen once. The healthy adult donors were HIV-negative and reported no recent acute infections or vaccinations. The source of this sequence is a man between 18 and 29 years old in good health. Some clones in this sample may be carry-over from other donors' samples. The chain has TRBV10-1 and TRBJ2-6; no reliable D call. Sequenced sample: memory CD4+ T cells from PBMCs. Sample subset: CD45RA-negative fraction. The CDR3 spells CASSDRSGANVLTF. CDR3 DNA: TGCGCCAGCAGCGACCGCTCTGGGGCCAACGTCCTGACTTTC.